The present T cell receptor beta chain was sequenced within a study of technical replicates of blood from a few donors. The data were produced by immunoSEQ multiplex PCR, yet TCRdb's version contains in-frame clones alone and is incomplete. The profile shows about 88,000 clones, about 93% of them singletons. The germline V gene has CDR1 LNHDA and CDR2 SQIVND (reference sequence). The CDR3 spans 16 residues. V was shortened by 0 bases and J by 4 bases, with 13 bases between the two germline ends. The source of this sequence is a human donor in good health. This chain links TRBV19 with TRBJ2-1; possibly TRBD2 for D (5 bases). Sequenced material: T cells isolated from PBMCs. CDR3 sequence: CASSIDPSGTYNEQFF. CDR3 bases: TGTGCCAGTAGTATAGATCCGTCGGGAACTTACAATGAGCAGTTCTTC.